This TCR beta chain was recorded in a study of T cells in Graves' hyperthyroidism and ophthalmopathy. PBMCs came from 10 ml fresh peripheral blood. The TCR beta CDR3 regions underwent amplification using RNA transcripts as the source. A first-round RT-PCR of the TCR CDR3 used the HTBI primer set. Using its own MiXCR run on the multiplex PCR reads, TCRdb lists one record per CDR3 protein. The sample lists 200,000 to 250,000 distinct CDR3 sequences, 16% seen once, with about 29% in the top ten. The CDR3 extends over 13 amino acids. The germline CDR1 and CDR2 sequences are SQVTM and ANQGSEA. The V end was cut by 4 bases, the J end by 4 bases, with 13 bases between.

Sample: blood. The receptor comes from a woman between 18 and 29 years old with Graves' ophthalmopathy. The rearrangement uses TRBV29-1 and TRBJ1-2; perhaps TRBD1 as D (6 bases). For the CDR3, the DNA is TGCAGCGTTGGAGGAGGACAGAGCTATGGCTACACCTTC. It translates to CSVGGGQSYGYTF.